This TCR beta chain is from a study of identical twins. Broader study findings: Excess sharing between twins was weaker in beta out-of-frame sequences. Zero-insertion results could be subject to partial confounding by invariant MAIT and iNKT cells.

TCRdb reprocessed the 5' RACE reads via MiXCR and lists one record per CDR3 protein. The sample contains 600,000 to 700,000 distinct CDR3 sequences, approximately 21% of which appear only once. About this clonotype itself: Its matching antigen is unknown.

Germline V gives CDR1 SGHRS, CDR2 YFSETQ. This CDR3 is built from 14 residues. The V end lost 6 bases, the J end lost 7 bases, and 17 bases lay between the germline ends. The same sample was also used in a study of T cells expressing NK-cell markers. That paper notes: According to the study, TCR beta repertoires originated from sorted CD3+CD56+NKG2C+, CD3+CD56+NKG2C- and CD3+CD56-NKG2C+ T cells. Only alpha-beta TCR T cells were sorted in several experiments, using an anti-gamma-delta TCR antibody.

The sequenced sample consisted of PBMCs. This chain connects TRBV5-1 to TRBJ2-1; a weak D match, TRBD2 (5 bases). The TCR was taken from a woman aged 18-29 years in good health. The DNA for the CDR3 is TGCGCCAGCACCGGGGAAGTATCTCTGAATGAGCAGTTCTTC. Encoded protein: CASTGEVSLNEQFF.